This T cell receptor (beta chain) derives from a study of T cells in Graves' hyperthyroidism and ophthalmopathy. Study-wide points: Most thyroid clonotypes expanded above 0.001 appeared in blood too.

This clonotype was found many times. Its specificity is unknown. The CDR3 contains 15 residues. The germline V gene encodes CDR1 SNHLY and CDR2 FYNNEI. The junction had 10 bases not matched to a gene; V was cut back by 2 bases and J by 7 bases. The CDR3 regions of TCR beta were amplified from RNA transcripts. First-round RT-PCR targeting the TCR CDR3 was performed with the HTBI primer set. One entry per CDR3 protein, called by TCRdb with MiXCR from the multiplex PCR reads. This table has around 800,000 distinct CDR3 sequences, about two fifths appearing once. The clonotype originates from a man younger than 35 with Graves' hyperthyroidism. This rearrangement joins TRBV2 to TRBJ2-5; 7 bases agree with TRBD1. Sequenced material: blood. The CDR3 DNA reads TGTGCCAGCAGTGAATACTGGGACAGTGATGGGACCCAGTACTTC. Protein product: CASSEYWDSDGTQYF. The full variable domain, its missing parts supplied by reference TRBV2 and TRBJ2-5, is EPEVTQTPSHQVTQMGQEVILRCVPISNHLYFYWYRQILGQKVEFLVSFYNNEISEKSEIFDDQFSVERPDGSNFTLKIRSTKLEDSAMYFCASSEYWDSDGTQYFGPGTRLLVL.